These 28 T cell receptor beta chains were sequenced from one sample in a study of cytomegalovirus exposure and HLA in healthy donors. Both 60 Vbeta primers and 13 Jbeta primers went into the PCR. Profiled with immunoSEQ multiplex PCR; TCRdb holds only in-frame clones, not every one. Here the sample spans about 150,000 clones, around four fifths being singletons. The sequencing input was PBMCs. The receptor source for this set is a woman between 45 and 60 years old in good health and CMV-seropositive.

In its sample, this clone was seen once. CDR3 sequence reads: CAWSVLGGGQPQHF. In DNA, the CDR3 is TGTGCCTGGAGTGTACTGGGGGGTGGGCAGCCCCAGCATTTT. V and J are TRBV30 and TRBJ1-5; possibly TRBD1 for D (5 bases). The V end lost 0 bases, the J end lost 7 bases, and 13 bases lay between the germline ends. This CDR3 has 14 residues. Germline V gives CDR1 GTSNPN, CDR2 SVGIG (reference sequence).

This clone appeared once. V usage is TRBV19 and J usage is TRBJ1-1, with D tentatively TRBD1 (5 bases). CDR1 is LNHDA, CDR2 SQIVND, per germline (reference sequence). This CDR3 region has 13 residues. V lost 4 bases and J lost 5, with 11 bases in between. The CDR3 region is CASSNPGWTEAFF. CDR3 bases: TGTGCCAGTAGTAATCCAGGGTGGACTGAAGCTTTCTTT.

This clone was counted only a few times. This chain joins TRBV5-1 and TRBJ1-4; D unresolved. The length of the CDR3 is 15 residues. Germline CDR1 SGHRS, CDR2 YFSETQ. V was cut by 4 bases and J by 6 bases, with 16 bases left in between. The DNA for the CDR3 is TGCGCCAGCAGCGCGGGCGGAACTACTGATGAAAAACTGTTTTTT. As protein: CASSAGGTTDEKLFF.

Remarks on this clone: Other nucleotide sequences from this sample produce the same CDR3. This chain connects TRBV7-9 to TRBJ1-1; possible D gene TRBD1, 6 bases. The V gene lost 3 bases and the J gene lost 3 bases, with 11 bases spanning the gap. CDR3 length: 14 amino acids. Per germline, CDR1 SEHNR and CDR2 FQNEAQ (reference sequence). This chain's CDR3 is CASSLLQGDTEAFF. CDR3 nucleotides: TGTGCCAGCAGCTTGTTACAGGGAGACACTGAAGCTTTCTTT.

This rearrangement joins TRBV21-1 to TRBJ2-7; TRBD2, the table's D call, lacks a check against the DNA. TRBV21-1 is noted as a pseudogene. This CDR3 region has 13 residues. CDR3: CASRKRGGYEQYF. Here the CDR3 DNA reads TGTGCCAGCAGAAAAAGGGGGGGATACGAGCAGTACTTC.

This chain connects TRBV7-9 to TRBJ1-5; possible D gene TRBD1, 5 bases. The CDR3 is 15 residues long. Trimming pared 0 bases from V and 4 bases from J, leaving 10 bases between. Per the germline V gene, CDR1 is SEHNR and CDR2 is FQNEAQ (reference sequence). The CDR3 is CASSLAGGPNQPQHF. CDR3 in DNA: TGTGCCAGCAGCTTAGCGGGGGGTCCTAATCAGCCCCAGCATTTT.

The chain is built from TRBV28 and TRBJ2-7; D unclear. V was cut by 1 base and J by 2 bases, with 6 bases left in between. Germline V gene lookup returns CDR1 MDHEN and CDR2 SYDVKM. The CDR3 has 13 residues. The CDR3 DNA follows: TGTGCCAGCAGTTTATCCCCCACCTACGAGCAGTACTTC. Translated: CASSLSPTYEQYF. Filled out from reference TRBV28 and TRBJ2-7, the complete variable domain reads DVKVTQSSRYLVKRTGEKVFLECVQDMDHENMFWYRQDPGLGLRLIYFSYDVKMKEKGDIPEGYSVSREKKERFSLILESASTNQTSMYLCASSLSPTYEQYFGPGTRLTVT.

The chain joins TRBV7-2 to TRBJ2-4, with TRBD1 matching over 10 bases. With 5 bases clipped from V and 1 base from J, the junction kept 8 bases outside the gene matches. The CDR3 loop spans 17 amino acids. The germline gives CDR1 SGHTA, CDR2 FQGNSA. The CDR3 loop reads CASSTISGQGAKNIQYF. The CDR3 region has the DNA TGTGCCAGCAGCACCATCTCGGGACAGGGGGCCAAAAACATTCAGTACTTC. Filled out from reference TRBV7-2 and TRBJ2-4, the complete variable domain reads GAGVSQSPSNKVTEKGKDVELRCDPISGHTALYWYRQSLGQGLEFLIYFQGNSAPDKSGLPSDRFSAERTGGSVSTLTIQRTQQEDSAVYLCASSTISGQGAKNIQYFGAGTRLSVL.

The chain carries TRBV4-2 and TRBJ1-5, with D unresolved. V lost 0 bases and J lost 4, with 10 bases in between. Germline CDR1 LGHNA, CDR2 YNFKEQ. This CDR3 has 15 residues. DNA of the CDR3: TGTGCCAGCAGCCAAGATAGAGCAGGAAATCAGCCCCAGCATTTT. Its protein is CASSQDRAGNQPQHF.

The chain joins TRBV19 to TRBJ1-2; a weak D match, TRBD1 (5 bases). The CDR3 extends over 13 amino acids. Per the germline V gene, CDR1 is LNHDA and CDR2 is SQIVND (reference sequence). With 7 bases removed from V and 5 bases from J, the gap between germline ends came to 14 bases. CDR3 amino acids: CASTNGRGYGYTF. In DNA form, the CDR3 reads TGTGCCAGTACAAATGGAAGGGGTTATGGCTACACCTTC.

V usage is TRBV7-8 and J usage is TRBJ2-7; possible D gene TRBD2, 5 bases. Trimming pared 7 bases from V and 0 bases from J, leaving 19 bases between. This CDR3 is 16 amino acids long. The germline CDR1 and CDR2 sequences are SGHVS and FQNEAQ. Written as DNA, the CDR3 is TGTGCCAGCATGATTCGGGAAACCGTCATCTCCTACGAGCAGTACTTC. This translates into CASMIRETVISYEQYF.

CDR3 nucleotides: TGTGCCAGCTCAGAGGGGACAGTGACAACTAATGAAAAACTGTTTTTT. This translates into CASSEGTVTTNEKLFF. The chain employs TRBV18 and TRBJ1-4; 7 bases align to TRBD1. Germline CDR1 is KGHSH and CDR2 is LQKENI. V was pared by 5 bases and J by 0 bases, with 6 bases of the junction left unmatched. The CDR3 covers 16 residues. The full variable domain, with the rest looked up from reference TRBV18 and TRBJ1-4, is NAGVMQNPRHLVRRRGQEARLRCSPMKGHSHVYWYRQLPEEGLKFMVYLQKENIIDESGMPKERFSAEFPKEGPSILRIQQVVRGDSAAYFCASSEGTVTTNEKLFFGSGTQLSVL.

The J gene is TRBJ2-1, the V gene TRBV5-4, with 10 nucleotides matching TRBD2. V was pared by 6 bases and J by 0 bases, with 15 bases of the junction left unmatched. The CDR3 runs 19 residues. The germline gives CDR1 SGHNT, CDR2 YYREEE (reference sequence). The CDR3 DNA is TGTGCCAGCACCCCACCCGGGACTAGCGTAACATTCTCCTACAATGAGCAGTTCTTC. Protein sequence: CASTPPGTSVTFSYNEQFF.

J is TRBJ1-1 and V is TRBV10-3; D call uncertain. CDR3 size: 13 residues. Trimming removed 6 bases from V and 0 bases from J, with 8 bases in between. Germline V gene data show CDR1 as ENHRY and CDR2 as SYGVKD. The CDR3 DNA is TGTGCCATCAGGGAGACGGTGAACACTGAAGCTTTCTTT. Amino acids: CAIRETVNTEAFF.

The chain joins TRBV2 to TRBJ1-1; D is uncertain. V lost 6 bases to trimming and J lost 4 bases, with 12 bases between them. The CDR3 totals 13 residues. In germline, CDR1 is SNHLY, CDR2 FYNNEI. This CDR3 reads CASSTREGTEAFF. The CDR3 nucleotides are TGTGCCAGCAGCACTCGGGAGGGCACTGAAGCTTTCTTT.

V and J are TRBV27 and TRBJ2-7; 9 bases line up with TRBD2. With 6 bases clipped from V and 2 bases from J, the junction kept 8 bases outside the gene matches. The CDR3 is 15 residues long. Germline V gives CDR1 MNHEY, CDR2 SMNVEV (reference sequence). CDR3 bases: TGTGCCAGCAGCCCCAGGACTAGCGAGACCTACGAGCAGTACTTC. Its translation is CASSPRTSETYEQYF.

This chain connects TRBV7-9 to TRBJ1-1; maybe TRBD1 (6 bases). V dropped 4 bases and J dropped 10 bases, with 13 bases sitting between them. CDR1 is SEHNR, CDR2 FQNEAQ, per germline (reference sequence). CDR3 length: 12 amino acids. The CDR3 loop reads CASSSVGARAFF. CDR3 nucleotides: TGTGCCAGCAGCTCCGTGGGGGCAAGAGCTTTCTTT.

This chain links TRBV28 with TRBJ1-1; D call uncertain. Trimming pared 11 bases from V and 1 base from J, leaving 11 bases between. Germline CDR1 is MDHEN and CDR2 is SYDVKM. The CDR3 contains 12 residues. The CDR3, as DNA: TGTGCCGTTACATCGGGGAACACTGAAGCTTTCTTT. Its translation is CAVTSGNTEAFF.

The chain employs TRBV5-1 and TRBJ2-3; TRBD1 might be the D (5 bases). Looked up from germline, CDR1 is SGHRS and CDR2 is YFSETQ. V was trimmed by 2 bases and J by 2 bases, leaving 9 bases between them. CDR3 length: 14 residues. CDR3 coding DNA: TGCGCCAGCAGCTTAGACAGTGACACAGATACGCAGTATTTT. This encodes CASSLDSDTDTQYF. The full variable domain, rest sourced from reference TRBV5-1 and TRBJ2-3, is KAGVTQTPRYLIKTRGQQVTLSCSPISGHRSVSWYQQTPGQGLQFLFEYFSETQRNKGNFPGRFSGRQFSNSRSEMNVSTLELGDSALYLCASSLDSDTDTQYFGPGTRLTVL.

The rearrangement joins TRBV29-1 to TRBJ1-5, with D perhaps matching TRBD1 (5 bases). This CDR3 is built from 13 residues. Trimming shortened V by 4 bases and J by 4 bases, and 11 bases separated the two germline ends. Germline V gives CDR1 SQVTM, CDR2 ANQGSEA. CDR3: CSVADQGNQPQHF. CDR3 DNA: TGCAGCGTTGCGGACCAGGGAAATCAGCCCCAGCATTTT.

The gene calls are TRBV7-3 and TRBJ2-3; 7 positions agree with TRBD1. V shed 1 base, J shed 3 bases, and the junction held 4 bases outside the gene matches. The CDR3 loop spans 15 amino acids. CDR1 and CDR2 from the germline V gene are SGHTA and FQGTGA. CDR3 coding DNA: TGTGCCAGCAGCTTAAGGGCCAGGGGGACAGATACGCAGTATTTT. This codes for CASSLRARGTDTQYF. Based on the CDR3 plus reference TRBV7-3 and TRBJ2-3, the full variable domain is GAGVSQTPSNKVTEKGKYVELRCDPISGHTALYWYRQSLGQGPEFLIYFQGTGAADDSGLPNDRFFAVRPEGSVSTLKIQRTERGDSAVYLCASSLRARGTDTQYFGPGTRLTVL.

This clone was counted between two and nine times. The CDR3 protein is CASSLRETGGEQYF. In DNA form, the CDR3 reads TGTGCCAGCAGCTTAAGGGAGACAGGGGGCGAGCAGTACTTC. The rearrangement joins TRBV11-3 to TRBJ2-7; 9 bases match TRBD1. With 2 bases clipped from V and 6 bases from J, the junction kept 5 bases outside the gene matches. The CDR3 is made up of 14 amino acids. Looked up from germline, CDR1 is SGHNT and CDR2 is YENEEA.

The DNA of the CDR3 is TGCGCCAGCAGCATTGCCAGGGGGCCCCCCTACGAGCAGTACTTC. It codes for CASSIARGPPYEQYF. The chain carries TRBV5-1 and TRBJ2-7; 8 bases map to TRBD1. With 4 bases clipped from V and 2 bases from J, the junction kept 8 bases outside the gene matches. The germline V gene encodes CDR1 SGHRS and CDR2 YFSETQ. The length of the CDR3 is 15 residues.

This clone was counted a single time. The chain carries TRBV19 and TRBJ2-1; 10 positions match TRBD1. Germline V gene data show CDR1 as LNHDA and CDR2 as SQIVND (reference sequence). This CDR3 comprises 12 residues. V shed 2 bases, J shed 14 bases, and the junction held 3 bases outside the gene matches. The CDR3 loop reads CASSIRDRGKFF. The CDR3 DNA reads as TGTGCCAGTAGTATAAGGGACAGGGGTAAGTTCTTC.

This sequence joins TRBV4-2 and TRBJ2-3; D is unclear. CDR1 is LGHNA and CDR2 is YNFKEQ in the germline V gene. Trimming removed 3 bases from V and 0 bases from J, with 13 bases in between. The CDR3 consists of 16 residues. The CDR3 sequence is CASSHSRPPSTDTQYF. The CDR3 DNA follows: TGTGCCAGCAGCCATTCTAGGCCTCCTAGCACAGATACGCAGTATTTT.

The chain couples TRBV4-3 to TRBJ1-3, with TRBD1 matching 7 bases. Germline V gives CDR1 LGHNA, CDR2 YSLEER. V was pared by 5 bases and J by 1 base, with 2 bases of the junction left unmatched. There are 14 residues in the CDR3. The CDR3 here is CASSSGGSGNTIYF. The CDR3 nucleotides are TGCGCCAGCAGCTCAGGGGGTTCTGGAAACACCATATATTTT.

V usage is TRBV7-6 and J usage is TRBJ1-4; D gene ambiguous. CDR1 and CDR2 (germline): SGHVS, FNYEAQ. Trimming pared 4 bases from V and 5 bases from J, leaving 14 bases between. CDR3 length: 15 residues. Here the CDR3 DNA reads TGTGCCAGCAGCTCTTCGTGGGGAGCGAATGAAAAACTGTTTTTT. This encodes CASSSSWGANEKLFF.

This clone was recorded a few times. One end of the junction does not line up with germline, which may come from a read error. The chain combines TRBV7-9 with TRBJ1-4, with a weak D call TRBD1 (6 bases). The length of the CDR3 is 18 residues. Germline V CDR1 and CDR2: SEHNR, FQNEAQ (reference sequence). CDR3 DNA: TGTTCCAGCAGCTTAGCCGGGGACCCACAGGGATCTAGTGAAAAACTGTTTTTT. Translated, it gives CSSSLAGDPQGSSEKLFF.